The 5 T cell receptor beta chains below come from one sample, sequenced in a study of cytomegalovirus exposure and HLA in healthy donors. PCR was performed using 60 Vbeta and 13 Jbeta primers. Generated by immunoSEQ multiplex PCR, the TCRdb table keeps only in-frame clones and is missing some. The sample lists 150,000 to 180,000 clones; approximately 75% were seen once. Sequenced input: PBMCs. The receptors were gathered from a man aged 18 to 35 in good health and CMV-seronegative.

The CDR3 DNA reads TGTGCCAGCAGGGGGGACTTACAATCAGATACGCAGTATTTT. Protein: CASRGDLQSDTQYF. The chain couples TRBV2 to TRBJ2-3; tentatively, D is TRBD2 (6 bases). This CDR3 region has 14 residues. V was pared by 6 bases and J by 4 bases, with 14 bases between. Germline CDR1 reads SNHLY; CDR2 reads FYNNEI.

V usage is TRBV28 and J usage is TRBJ1-6; 8 bases align to TRBD1. The CDR3 extends over 17 amino acids. Germline V lookup: CDR1 MDHEN, CDR2 SYDVKM. With 0 bases clipped from V and 3 bases from J, the junction kept 4 bases outside the gene matches. Written as DNA, the CDR3 is TGTGCCAGCAGTTTATGGGGACAGGAATACTATAATTCACCCCTCCACTTT. This codes for CASSLWGQEYYNSPLHF.

The V and J genes are TRBV7-2 and TRBJ2-3; tentatively, D is TRBD2 (6 bases). The V gene lost 3 bases and the J gene lost 5 bases, with 18 bases spanning the gap. This CDR3 has 16 residues. CDR1 is SGHTA and CDR2 is FQGNSA in the germline V gene. The CDR3 loop reads CASSFGSHPAGDTQYF. The CDR3 nucleotides read TGTGCCAGCAGCTTCGGGAGTCATCCTGCTGGAGATACGCAGTATTTT.

Remarks on this clone: One end of the junction does not line up with germline, which may come from a read error. The J gene is TRBJ2-6, the V gene TRBV5-4; D is perhaps TRBD2 (6 bases). Germline V gives CDR1 SGHNT, CDR2 YYREEE (reference sequence). The CDR3 totals 17 residues. Here the CDR3 DNA reads TGTGCCAGCAGCTTGCTCAAAGGGGACTCTGGGGCCAACGGCCTGACTTTC. This translates into CASSLLKGDSGANGLTF. The variable domain in full, completed from reference TRBV5-4 and TRBJ2-6, reads ETGVTQSPTHLIKTRGQQVTLRCSSQSGHNTVSWYQQALGQGPQFIFQYYREEENGRGNFPPRFSGLQFPNYSSELNVNALELDDSALYLCASSLLKGDSGANGLTFGAGSRLTVL.

The sample holds one count of this clone. J is TRBJ2-1 and V is TRBV6-6; D unclear. The CDR3 contains 13 residues. V was trimmed by 7 bases and J by 0 bases, leaving 7 bases between them. Germline CDR1 and CDR2: MNHNY and SVGAGI (reference sequence). CDR3 amino acids: CASIQDSYNEQFF. CDR3 sequence (DNA): TGTGCCAGCATCCAGGACTCCTACAATGAGCAGTTCTTC.